Sequencing of this T cell receptor beta chain was carried out in a study of blood T cell repertoires in COVID-19. V was pared by 7 bases and J by 5 bases, with 12 bases between. Germline V CDR1 and CDR2: MGHDK, SYGVNS. The CDR3 runs 12 residues. Sequencing was performed with immunoSEQ multiplex PCR; in TCRdb, only in-frame clones are kept and a portion is missing. The sample includes approximately 77,000 clones, approximately 90% of them seen just once. This receptor was taken from a man aged 25 to 40 with acute or convalescent COVID-19. Sample: peripheral blood. The chain couples TRBV25-1 to TRBJ2-7, with a possible D match to TRBD1 (6 bases). In DNA, the CDR3 is TGTGCCAGCACATCAGGGGTTAACGAGCAGTACTTC. This encodes CASTSGVNEQYF.